This entry lists 27 T cell receptor beta chains sequenced from one sample in a study of blood T cell repertoires in COVID-19. TCRdb keeps only in-frame clones here, not all; method: immunoSEQ multiplex PCR. This sample carries more than 85,000 clones, roughly 89% of them seen once, and the ten largest clones take more than 3%. Sequenced input: peripheral blood. The receptors come from a woman aged 70 to 79 with acute or convalescent COVID-19.

V gene TRBV19 combines with J gene TRBJ2-6, with D maybe TRBD2 (5 bases). This CDR3 has 15 residues. Germline V CDR1 and CDR2: LNHDA, SQIVND (reference sequence). V lost 7 bases, J lost 0 bases, and 10 bases lay in between. The CDR3 region is CASTPGGSGANVLTF. CDR3 in DNA: TGTGCCAGTACCCCAGGAGGCTCTGGGGCCAACGTCCTGACTTTC.

CDR3 residues: CASSITPPSGQYF. The CDR3 DNA reads as TGTGCCAGCAGTATCACTCCTCCTAGCGGGCAGTATTTT. V is TRBV27 and J is TRBJ2-3; TRBD2 matches at 7 bases. Germline V gene data show CDR1 as MNHEY and CDR2 as SMNVEV (reference sequence). The CDR3 totals 13 residues. V gave up 5 bases and J gave up 11 bases; unmatched junction bases: 10.

The J gene is TRBJ2-5, the V gene TRBV6-6, with no clear D. Germline V lookup: CDR1 MNHNY, CDR2 SVGAGI (reference sequence). V lost 6 bases, J lost 5 bases, and 10 bases lay in between. The CDR3 loop spans 12 amino acids. CDR3 sequence reads: CASRGTGETQYF. The CDR3 DNA follows: TGTGCCAGCAGAGGTACGGGTGAGACCCAGTACTTC.

This chain links TRBV7-2 with TRBJ2-1; 10 bases are a match to TRBD2. Trimming at V came to 8 bases and at J to 7 bases, leaving 5 bases not matched to a gene. From germline, CDR1 is SGHTA and CDR2 FQGNSA. The CDR3 spans 13 residues. The CDR3 DNA follows: TGTGCCAGCGGGCCTAGCGGGAGAAATGAGCAGTTCTTC. Translated, it gives CASGPSGRNEQFF.

This clone appeared once. The chain has TRBV6-6 and TRBJ1-1; D is perhaps TRBD1 (6 bases). Trimming shortened V by 2 bases and J by 7 bases, and 11 bases separated the two germline ends. This CDR3 spans 13 amino acids. The V gene's germline CDR1 is MNHNY and CDR2 SVGAGI (reference sequence). The CDR3 protein is CASSYTGQLEAFF. The CDR3, as DNA: TGTGCCAGCAGTTACACCGGACAGCTTGAAGCTTTCTTT.

The V gene is TRBV12-3 or TRBV12-4, the J gene TRBJ1-3; no reliable D call. The CDR3 length is 12 residues. V lost 3 bases and J lost 6, with 6 bases in between. The CDR3 region has the DNA TGTGCCAGCAGTTTTCGACAAAACACCATATATTTT. This sequence encodes CASSFRQNTIYF.

This clone has only a few counts. The chain carries TRBV5-6 and TRBJ1-6; TRBD1 is a possible D gene (5 bases). The ends were cut back, 0 bases at V and 8 bases at J, with 12 bases in the middle. The CDR3 consists of 15 residues. Per germline, CDR1 SGHDT and CDR2 YYEEEE. CDR3 amino acids: CASSLGGLGDSPLHF. DNA for the CDR3: TGTGCCAGCAGCTTGGGGGGATTAGGGGATTCACCCCTCCACTTT. The whole variable domain, filled in from reference TRBV5-6 and TRBJ1-6, reads DAGVTQSPTHLIKTRGQQVTLRCSPKSGHDTVSWYQQALGQGPQFIFQYYEEEERQRGNFPDRFSGHQFPNYSSELNVNALLLGDSALYLCASSLGGLGDSPLHFGNGTRLTVT.

This clone was seen only once. The chain links TRBV28 to TRBJ1-5; maybe TRBD1 (6 bases). Looked up from germline, CDR1 is MDHEN and CDR2 is SYDVKM. V lost 6 bases to trimming and J lost 0 bases, with 18 bases between them. The length of the CDR3 is 17 residues. CDR3 DNA sequence: TGTGCCAGCAGCCCTCGGCCTCAGGGGTTTAGCAATCAGCCCCAGCATTTT. Its translation is CASSPRPQGFSNQPQHF.

The chain employs TRBV7-9 and TRBJ2-5, with D maybe TRBD2 (5 bases). Germline V gene lookup returns CDR1 SEHNR and CDR2 FQNEAQ (reference sequence). CDR3 length: 15 residues. The V end lost 1 base, the J end lost 5 bases, and 14 bases lay between the germline ends. CDR3 amino acids: CASSLDGRVGETQYF. The CDR3 DNA reads TGTGCCAGCAGCTTAGACGGGCGGGTCGGGGAGACCCAGTACTTC.

The chain combines TRBV27 with TRBJ2-5, with 12 bases matching TRBD1. The CDR3 is made up of 17 amino acids. With V trimmed by 4 bases and J by 4 bases, 10 bases remained unmatched. Germline V gene lookup returns CDR1 MNHEY and CDR2 SMNVEV (reference sequence). CDR3 sequence: CASSWTGTGGSLETQYF. The CDR3 coding sequence is TGTGCCAGCAGTTGGACCGGGACAGGGGGCTCTCTAGAGACCCAGTACTTC.

This chain links TRBV5-1 with TRBJ1-1, with 7 bases fitting TRBD1. With 4 bases clipped from V and 11 bases from J, the junction kept 14 bases outside the gene matches. This CDR3 region has 14 residues. Germline V gene data show CDR1 as SGHRS and CDR2 as YFSETQ. The CDR3 bases are TGCGCCAGCAGCCGAGGGGGCTCTGGATTGAGCGCTTTCTTT. This gives the protein CASSRGGSGLSAFF. The variable domain in full, with the rest retrieved from reference TRBV5-1 and TRBJ1-1, is KAGVTQTPRYLIKTRGQQVTLSCSPISGHRSVSWYQQTPGQGLQFLFEYFSETQRNKGNFPGRFSGRQFSNSRSEMNVSTLELGDSALYLCASSRGGSGLSAFFGQGTRLTVV.

This clone was seen a few times. The V gene is TRBV11-2, the J gene TRBJ1-1; 8 bases agree with TRBD1. The CDR3 spans 15 residues. With V trimmed by 4 bases and J by 1 base, 5 bases remained unmatched. Germline V CDR1 and CDR2: SGHAT, FQNNGV. Here the CDR3 DNA reads TGTGCCAGCAGCTCGTGGACAGGGCCGAACACTGAAGCTTTCTTT. This codes for CASSSWTGPNTEAFF.

The chain uses TRBV28 and TRBJ1-6; D remains ambiguous. Trimming took off 6 bases at V and 5 bases at J, with 14 bases between the two ends. CDR1 and CDR2 (germline): MDHEN, SYDVKM. CDR3 length: 15 amino acids. Here the CDR3 DNA reads TGTGCCAGCAGGGCCAGTCGTGGTAATAATTCACCCCTCCACTTT. Protein product: CASRASRGNNSPLHF.

This clone was observed a single time. The chain couples TRBV6-6 to TRBJ1-5; 7 positions match TRBD1. From germline, CDR1 is MNHNY and CDR2 SVGAGI (reference sequence). The CDR3 length is 14 residues. The CDR3 sequence: CTTTETGRNQPQHF. As DNA, the CDR3 is TGTACAACCACCGAGACAGGGAGAAATCAGCCCCAGCATTTT.

The chain links TRBV7-6 to TRBJ2-1; TRBD2 matches at 11 bases. V lost 1 base and J lost 4; bases outside the gene matches: 3. This CDR3 has 16 amino acids. CDR1 is SGHVS and CDR2 is FNYEAQ in the germline V gene. As DNA, the CDR3 is TGTGCCAGCAGCTTAGAAGGGACTAGCGGATACAATGAGCAGTTCTTC. Its protein is CASSLEGTSGYNEQFF.

V usage is TRBV23-1 and J usage is TRBJ2-7; TRBD2 matches at 7 bases. TRBV23-1 is classed as an ORF, of uncertain function. The ends lost 8 bases at V and 2 bases at J; junction bases unmatched: 3. The CDR3 length is 12 residues. CDR3 bases: TGCGCCAGCGGACTAGGTCCCTACGAGCAGTACTTC. This translates into CASGLGPYEQYF.

The rearrangement joins TRBV6-6 to TRBJ2-2, with D possibly being TRBD1 (5 bases). V was cut by 8 bases and J by 5 bases, with 18 bases left in between. CDR1 is MNHNY and CDR2 is SVGAGI in the germline V gene (reference sequence). The CDR3 covers 15 residues. CDR3 region: CASVSKGVETGELFF. The CDR3 DNA is TGTGCCAGCGTGTCCAAAGGGGTAGAAACCGGGGAGCTGTTTTTT.

The V and J genes are TRBV14 and TRBJ2-3; tentatively, D is TRBD1 (5 bases). The CDR3 covers 13 residues. V was trimmed by 5 bases and J by 8 bases, leaving 14 bases between them. Germline V gene sequence: CDR1 SGHDN, CDR2 FVKESK. As DNA, the CDR3 is TGTGCCAGCAGCGCGCAGGGTTTTGGTACGCAGTATTTT. This sequence encodes CASSAQGFGTQYF.

The chain employs TRBV7-9 and TRBJ2-3; the D gene is possibly TRBD2 (5 bases). The CDR3 contains 14 residues. The germline V and J ends were trimmed by 5 bases and 6 bases, with 15 bases remaining between them. Looked up from germline, CDR1 is SEHNR and CDR2 is FQNEAQ (reference sequence). CDR3 nucleotide sequence: TGTGCCAGCAGCCTTTCGATTAGCGCGGATACGCAGTATTTT. This sequence encodes CASSLSISADTQYF.

V gene TRBV9 combines with J gene TRBJ1-3, with 12 bases lining up with TRBD1. Germline V CDR1 and CDR2: SGDLS, YYNGEE. The length of the CDR3 is 18 residues. V was clipped by 0 bases and J by 4 bases; unmatched bases: 8. The chain's CDR3 is CASSVAGGQGAGGNTIYF. In DNA form, the CDR3 reads TGTGCCAGCAGCGTAGCCGGGGGACAGGGGGCGGGAGGAAACACCATATATTTT.

The chain links TRBV5-1 to TRBJ2-2, with 7 nucleotides matching TRBD2. Germline CDR1 is SGHRS and CDR2 is YFSETQ. There are 17 residues in the CDR3. J lost 3 bases, V lost 0 bases, and 8 bases had no gene match. CDR3 DNA sequence: TGCGCCAGCAGCTTGGCCCCCCTAGCGGAGTACACCGGGGAGCTGTTTTTT. It is translated as CASSLAPLAEYTGELFF.

CDR3 DNA: TGTGCCAGCAGTTCACAGGGGTTAGGTGTTGAAAAACTGTTTTTT. The encoded protein is CASSSQGLGVEKLFF. The rearrangement joins TRBV6-5 to TRBJ1-4; 7 bases align to TRBD1. CDR1 and CDR2 from the germline V gene are MNHEY and SVGAGI. Losses at the gene ends were 4 bases for V and 7 bases for J; bases not matched to a gene: 9. This CDR3 has 15 amino acids.

The CDR3 bases are TGTGCCAGTAGGTCCATACTTAGCTCCTACAATGAGCAGTTCTTC. Amino acid sequence: CASRSILSSYNEQFF. The V call is TRBV19, the J call TRBJ2-1; no clear D gene. The CDR3 is made up of 15 amino acids. Trimming left V 6 bases short and J 0 bases short, with 12 bases between. The germline V gene has CDR1 LNHDA and CDR2 SQIVND (reference sequence).

The V and J genes are TRBV28 and TRBJ2-7; 8 bases match TRBD1. Trimming cost V 7 bases and J 0 bases; bases outside gene matches: 5. This CDR3 is built from 14 residues. Germline values: CDR1 MDHEN, CDR2 SYDVKM. CDR3 DNA: TGTGCCAGCACCCGGACAGGGAGCTCCTACGAGCAGTACTTC. Residues: CASTRTGSSYEQYF.

This chain uses TRBV6-2 or TRBV6-3 with TRBJ1-1; 8 positions agree with TRBD1. The CDR3 extends over 15 amino acids. From germline, CDR1 is MNHEY and CDR2 SVGEGT. V shed 6 bases and J 4 bases; nucleotides not matched to a gene: 10. Written as DNA, the CDR3 is TGTGCCAGCAGGCCTCCAGGGGGCGCGGGCACTGAAGCTTTCTTT. Translated, it gives CASRPPGGAGTEAFF.

This clone was seen once. The gene calls are TRBV4-2 and TRBJ2-1, with 14 positions matching TRBD2. V shed 4 bases and J 8 bases; nucleotides not matched to a gene: 10. This CDR3 is built from 17 residues. From germline, CDR1 is LGHNA and CDR2 YNFKEQ. CDR3 sequence (DNA): TGTGCCAGCAGCCGGGGATCCGGGACTAGCGGGAGCGATGAGCAGTTCTTC. Residues: CASSRGSGTSGSDEQFF.

This clone has only a few counts. The CDR3 DNA reads TGCGCCAGCAGTGATCGCACAGGGGTTATGAACACTGAAGCTTTCTTT. Protein: CASSDRTGVMNTEAFF. The chain links TRBV10-2 to TRBJ1-1; 7 bases fit TRBD1. CDR1 and CDR2 from the germline V gene are WSHSY and SAAADI. The CDR3 contains 16 residues. Losses at the gene ends were 3 bases for V and 0 bases for J; bases not matched to a gene: 7.